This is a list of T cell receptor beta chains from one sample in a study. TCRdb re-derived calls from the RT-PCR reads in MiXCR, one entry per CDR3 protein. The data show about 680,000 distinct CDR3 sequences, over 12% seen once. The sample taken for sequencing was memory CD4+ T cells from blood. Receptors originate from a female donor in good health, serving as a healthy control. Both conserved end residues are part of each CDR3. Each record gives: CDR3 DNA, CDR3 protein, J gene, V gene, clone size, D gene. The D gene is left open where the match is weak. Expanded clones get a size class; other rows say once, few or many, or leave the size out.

TGTGCCTGGAGACCTCGGGACACCACTCGAACCTACGAGCAGTACTTC CAWRPRDTTRTYEQYF TRBJ2-7 TRBV30 few NA
TGTGCCAGCTCACCAGGACAGCCCCAGAACACTGAAGCTTTCTTT CASSPGQPQNTEAFF TRBJ1-1 TRBV18 many NA
TGTGCCAGCAGCTTAGGGTTGTACCACAACGAGCAGTACTTC CASSLGLYHNEQYF TRBJ2-7 TRBV7-2 few NA
TGTGCCAGCAGCTTACTTAATTCGGGGGATATTACGCAGTATTTT CASSLLNSGDITQYF TRBJ2-3 TRBV7-3 NA NA
TGTGCCAGCAGTCCTGGGGGATCGGTTACCGGGGAGCTGTTTTTT CASSPGGSVTGELFF TRBJ2-2 TRBV12-3/TRBV12-4 many NA
TGCAGCGTTGAAGATTCGGGGAGGGCGACTAATGAAAAACTGTTTTTT CSVEDSGRATNEKLFF TRBJ1-4 TRBV29-1 NA NA
TGTGCCGCTGGGGAGGGACTAAACACCGGGGAGCTGTTTTTT CAAGEGLNTGELFF TRBJ2-2 TRBV10-3 many TRBD2
TGTGCCAGCAGCTTATATTCGGGCTTGACCGGGACCTCACGATCCGAGCAGTACTTC CASSLYSGLTGTSRSEQYF TRBJ2-7 TRBV7-9 NA NA
TGCAGTGTAGGGAATGAAAAACTGTTTTTT CSVGNEKLFF TRBJ1-4 TRBV20-1 NA NA
TGCGCCAGCAGCCCCGGGGTGGCGGGCAATCAGCCCCAGCATTTT CASSPGVAGNQPQHF TRBJ1-5 TRBV4-3 many NA
TGTGCCAGCAGTGAAACCCCCGTATCCTACACCTTC CASSETPVSYTF TRBJ1-2 TRBV25-1 few NA
TGTGCCAGCAGTCCTACAGGGGGTATCAACATTCAGTACTTC CASSPTGGINIQYF TRBJ2-4 TRBV12-3/TRBV12-4 many TRBD1
TGTGCCAGCAGCCTAAGCGGGGGAGCTAGTTACATTCAGTACTTC CASSLSGGASYIQYF TRBJ2-4 TRBV12-3/TRBV12-4 many TRBD2
TGTGCCAGCAGTTTATTCGGGGGAAAGGGGCAGCCCCAGCATTTT CASSLFGGKGQPQHF TRBJ1-5 TRBV12-3/TRBV12-4 few NA
TGTGCCAGCAGCTTAATCACAGGGTTCACCAGGGAGCTGTTTTTT CASSLITGFTRELFF TRBJ2-2 TRBV7-6 NA NA
TGCGCCAGCAGCCCACAGCGGGGGGACACAGATACGCAGTATTTT CASSPQRGDTDTQYF TRBJ2-3 TRBV5-1 NA TRBD2
TGTGCCAGCAGCTTAGGAGGGACTAGCGGGAGCAACGAGCAGTACTTC CASSLGGTSGSNEQYF TRBJ2-7 TRBV7-3 NA TRBD2
TGTGCCACCAGAGACCTGCAAGATATTTCTGGGGCCAACGTCCTGACTTTC CATRDLQDISGANVLTF TRBJ2-6 TRBV27 few NA
TGTGCCAGCAGCCTAGGCACTAGCGGGAGTCGGGGAGATACGCAGTATTTT CASSLGTSGSRGDTQYF TRBJ2-3 TRBV11-2 NA TRBD2
TGCAGTGCTAGAGGGACAGGGTCGATTGAAAAACTGTTTTTT CSARGTGSIEKLFF TRBJ1-4 TRBV20-1 NA TRBD1
TGTGCCAGCAGCCAAGGGACGAACACCGGGGAGCTGTTTTTT CASSQGTNTGELFF TRBJ2-2 TRBV3-1 many NA
TGTGCCAGTTTACAAGGACAGAACACCGGGGAGCTGTTTTTT CASLQGQNTGELFF TRBJ2-2 TRBV7-2 NA NA
TGTGCCAGCCGTGGCACTGAAGCTTTCTTT CASRGTEAFF TRBJ1-1 TRBV6-2/TRBV6-3 many NA
TGTGCCAGCAGCTTACCCCTCTCCTACGAGCAGTACTTC CASSLPLSYEQYF TRBJ2-7 TRBV7-2 once NA
TGTGCCAGCAGCGCGCTCGCCAACGTCCTGACTTTC CASSALANVLTF TRBJ2-6 TRBV5-6 few NA
TGTGCCAGCAGCCAATCCCCAAGATTCGGCTACACCTTC CASSQSPRFGYTF TRBJ1-2 TRBV3-1 few NA